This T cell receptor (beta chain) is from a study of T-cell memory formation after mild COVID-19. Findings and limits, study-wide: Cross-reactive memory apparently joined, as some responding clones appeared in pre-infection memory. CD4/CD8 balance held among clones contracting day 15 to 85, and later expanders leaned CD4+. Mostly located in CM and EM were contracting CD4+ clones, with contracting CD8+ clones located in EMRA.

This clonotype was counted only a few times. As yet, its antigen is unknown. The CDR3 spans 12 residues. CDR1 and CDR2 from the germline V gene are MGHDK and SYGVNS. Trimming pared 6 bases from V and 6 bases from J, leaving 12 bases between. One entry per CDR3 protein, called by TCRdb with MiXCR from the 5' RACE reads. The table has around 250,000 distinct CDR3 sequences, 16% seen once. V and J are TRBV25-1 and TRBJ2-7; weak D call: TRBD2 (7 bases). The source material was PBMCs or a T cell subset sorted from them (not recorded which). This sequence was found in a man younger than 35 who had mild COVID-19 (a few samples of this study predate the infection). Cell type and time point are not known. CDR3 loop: CASSVGGREQYF. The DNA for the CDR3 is TGTGCCAGCAGCGTGGGGGGGCGCGAGCAGTACTTC.